This T cell receptor (beta chain) was recorded in a study of blood T cell repertoires in COVID-19. CDR1 is LNHDA, CDR2 SQIVND, per germline (reference sequence). Trimming shortened V by 3 bases and J by 7 bases, and 10 bases separated the two germline ends. This CDR3 region has 14 residues. The Seattle site enrolled patients during active infection and followed them longitudinally. Here immunoSEQ multiplex PCR was the method, and the copy in TCRdb shows in-frame clones only, minus some. The table has fewer than 700,000 clones, about 88% seen once. The receptor was derived from a woman aged 45-60 years with COVID-19, enrolled during active disease. Sequencing was carried out using peripheral blood. The chain is built from TRBV19 and TRBJ1-6; tentative D call: TRBD1 (5 bases). The CDR3 loop reads CASSIRQSNSPLHF. Written as DNA, the CDR3 is TGTGCCAGTAGTATTCGACAGTCCAATTCACCCCTCCACTTT.